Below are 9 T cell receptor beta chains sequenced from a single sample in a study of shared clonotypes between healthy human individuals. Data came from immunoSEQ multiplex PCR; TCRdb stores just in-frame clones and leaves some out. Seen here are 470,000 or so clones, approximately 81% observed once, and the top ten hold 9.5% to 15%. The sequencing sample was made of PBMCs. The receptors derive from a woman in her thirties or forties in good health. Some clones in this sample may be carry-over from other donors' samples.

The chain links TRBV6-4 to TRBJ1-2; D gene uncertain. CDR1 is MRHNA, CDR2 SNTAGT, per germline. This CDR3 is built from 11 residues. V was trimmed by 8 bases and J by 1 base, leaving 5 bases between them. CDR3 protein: CASRINYGYTF. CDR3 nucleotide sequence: TGTGCCAGCCGGATTAACTATGGCTACACCTTC.

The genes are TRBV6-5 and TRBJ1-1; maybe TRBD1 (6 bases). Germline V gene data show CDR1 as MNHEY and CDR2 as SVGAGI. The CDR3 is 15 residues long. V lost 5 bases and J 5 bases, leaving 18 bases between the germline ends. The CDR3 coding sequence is TGTGCCAGCAGTGTTGGGATGACAGGTTCGACTGAAGCTTTCTTT. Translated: CASSVGMTGSTEAFF.

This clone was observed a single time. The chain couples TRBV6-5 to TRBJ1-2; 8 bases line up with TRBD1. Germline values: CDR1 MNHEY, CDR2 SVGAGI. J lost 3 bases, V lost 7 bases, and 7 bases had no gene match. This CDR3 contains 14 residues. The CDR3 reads CASTPGQDYYGYTF. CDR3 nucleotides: TGTGCCAGCACCCCGGGACAGGATTACTATGGCTACACCTTC.

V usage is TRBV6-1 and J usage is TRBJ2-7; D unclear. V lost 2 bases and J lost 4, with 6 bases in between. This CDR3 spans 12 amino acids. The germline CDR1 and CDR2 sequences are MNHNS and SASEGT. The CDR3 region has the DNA TGTGCCAGCAGTGAAAAGTTTTACGAGCAGTACTTC. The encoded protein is CASSEKFYEQYF.

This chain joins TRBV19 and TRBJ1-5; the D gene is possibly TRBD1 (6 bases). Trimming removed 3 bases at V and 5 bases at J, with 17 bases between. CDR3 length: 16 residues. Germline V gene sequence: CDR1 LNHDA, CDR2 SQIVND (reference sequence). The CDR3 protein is CASSILKGGGDQPQHF. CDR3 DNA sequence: TGTGCCAGTAGTATCTTGAAGGGAGGGGGGGATCAGCCCCAGCATTTT. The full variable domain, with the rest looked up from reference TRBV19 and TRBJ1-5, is DGGITQSPKYLFRKEGQNVTLSCEQNLNHDAMYWYRQDPGQGLRLIYYSQIVNDFQKGDIAEGYSVSREKKESFPLTVTSAQKNPTAFYLCASSILKGGGDQPQHFGDGTRLSIL.

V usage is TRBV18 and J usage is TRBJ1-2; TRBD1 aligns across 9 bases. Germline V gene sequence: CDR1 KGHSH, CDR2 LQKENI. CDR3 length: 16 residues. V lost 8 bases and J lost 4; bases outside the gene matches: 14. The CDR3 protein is CASRPGQGLSSYGYTF. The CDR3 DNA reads TGTGCCAGCAGACCGGGACAGGGCCTATCTAGCTATGGCTACACCTTC.

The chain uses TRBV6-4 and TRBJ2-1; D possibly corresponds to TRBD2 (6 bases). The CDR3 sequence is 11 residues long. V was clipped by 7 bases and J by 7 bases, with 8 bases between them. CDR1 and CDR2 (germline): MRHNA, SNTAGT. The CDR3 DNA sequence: TGTGCCAGCATAGGAGGGAATGAGCAGTTCTTC. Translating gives CASIGGNEQFF.

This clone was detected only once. This chain's CDR3 is CASKTLAAYSYNEQFF. The CDR3 bases are TGTGCCAGCAAAACTCTAGCGGCTTACTCCTACAATGAGCAGTTCTTC. The chain recombines TRBV6-7 with TRBJ2-1; 7 positions match TRBD2. TRBV6-7 is noted as an ORF with a role that remains uncertain. The CDR3 runs to 16 residues. The trim removed 7 bases at V and 0 bases at J, leaving 9 bases unmatched.

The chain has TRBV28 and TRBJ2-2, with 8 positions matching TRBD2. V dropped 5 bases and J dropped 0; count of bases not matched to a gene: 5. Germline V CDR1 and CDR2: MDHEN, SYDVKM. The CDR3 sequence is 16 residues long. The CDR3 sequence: CASSPAGGANTGELFF. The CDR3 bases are TGTGCCAGCAGTCCAGCCGGGGGGGCGAACACCGGGGAGCTGTTTTTT.